The sequence of this T cell receptor (beta chain) was determined in a study of T-cell reconstitution after alpha-beta-depleted transplantation in children. As regards this clonotype: Its cognate antigen is unknown.

A TCRbeta library incorporating unique molecular identifiers was prepared. TCRdb reanalysed the PCR reads using MiXCR and keeps one entry per CDR3 protein. The profile shows some 310,000 distinct CDR3 sequences, approximately 23% of them singletons. Study results and limitations: Where some patients showed high TCRbeta diversity at day 60, it came from recipient T cells and thymic progenitors that had survived. Several hundred expanded graft clones reportedly supplied alpha-beta T cells about two months after transplant. Newly produced T cells mostly provided counts and TCRbeta diversity after one year, as hyperexpanded clones declined.

Germline CDR1 and CDR2: SGDLS and YYNGEE. CDR3 length: 16 residues. The V gene end was trimmed by 0 bases and the J gene end by 8 bases; junction bases not matched to a gene: 8. The sequence derives from a male patient under 18 who had a stem cell transplant for acute lymphoblastic leukemia, so the T cells may come from the graft donor. Sequencing was performed on PBMCs, mostly from graft donor cells, taken 180 days after TCRalphabeta/CD19-depleted stem cell transplant. The chain has TRBV9 and TRBJ2-2; 9 bases are shared with TRBD2. The CDR3 DNA reads as TGTGCCAGCAGCGTAGAAATTGGGCTAGCGGGAGGGGAGCTGTTTTTT. Translation gives CASSVEIGLAGGELFF.